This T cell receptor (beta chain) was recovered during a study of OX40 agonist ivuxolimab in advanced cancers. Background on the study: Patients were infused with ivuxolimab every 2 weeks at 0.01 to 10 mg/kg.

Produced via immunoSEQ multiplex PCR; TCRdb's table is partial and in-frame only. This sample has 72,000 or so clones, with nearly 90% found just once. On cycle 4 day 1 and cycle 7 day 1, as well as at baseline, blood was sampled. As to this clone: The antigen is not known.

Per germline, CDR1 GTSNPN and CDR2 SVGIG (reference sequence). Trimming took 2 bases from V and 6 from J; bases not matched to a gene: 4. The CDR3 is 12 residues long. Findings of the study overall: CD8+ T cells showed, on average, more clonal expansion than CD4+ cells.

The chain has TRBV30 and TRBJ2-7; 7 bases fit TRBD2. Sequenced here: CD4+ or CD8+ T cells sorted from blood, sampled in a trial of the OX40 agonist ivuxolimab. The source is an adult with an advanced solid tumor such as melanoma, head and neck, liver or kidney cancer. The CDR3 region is CAWSWREGEQYF. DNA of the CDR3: TGTGCCTGGAGTTGGAGGGAGGGCGAGCAGTACTTC.